The 11 T cell receptor beta chains below were found in one sample sequenced in a study of blood T cell repertoires in COVID-19. Method: immunoSEQ multiplex PCR; TCRdb's copy keeps in-frame clones and lacks some. The sample includes nearly 70,000 clones, about 91% of them seen just once. Material: peripheral blood. These receptors all stem from a man in his forties or fifties with COVID-19, enrolled during active disease.

This clone has just one count. For the CDR3, the DNA is TGTGCCAGCAGCCCGGAGGCCGGGGGAGGACAGCCCCAGCATTTT. This translates into CASSPEAGGGQPQHF. This chain joins TRBV3-1 (or the pseudogene TRBV3-2) and TRBJ1-5, with D possibly matching TRBD1 (5 bases). Germline lookup yields CDR1 LGHDT and CDR2 YNNKEL (reference sequence). V was trimmed by 4 bases and J by 7 bases, leaving 17 bases between them. The CDR3 extends over 15 amino acids.

This clone was detected once. The chain recombines TRBV6-4 with TRBJ2-7; perhaps TRBD1 as D (5 bases). Trimming took 7 bases from V and 7 from J, leaving 5 bases between them. The CDR3 runs to 9 residues. Per germline, CDR1 MRHNA and CDR2 SNTAGT. As DNA, the CDR3 is TGTGCCAGCAAGGGGGAGCAGTACTTC. Amino acids: CASKGEQYF.

This chain links TRBV6-1 with TRBJ2-4; TRBD1 is a possible D gene (6 bases). Trimming removed 3 bases at V and 7 bases at J, with 10 bases between. The CDR3 contains 13 residues. CDR1 is MNHNS, CDR2 SASEGT, per germline. The CDR3 loop is CASSEVTGNIQYF. CDR3 in DNA: TGTGCCAGCAGTGAGGTTACAGGGAACATTCAGTACTTC.

The chain combines TRBV19 with TRBJ2-2, with D tentatively TRBD1 (5 bases). CDR3 length equals 16 residues. The ends were cut back, 4 bases at V and 3 bases at J, with 15 bases in the middle. Germline CDR1 LNHDA, CDR2 SQIVND (reference sequence). The CDR3: CASSRARTTDTGELFF. DNA of the CDR3: TGTGCCAGTAGTAGGGCCCGGACGACAGACACCGGGGAGCTGTTTTTT.

This clone came up once. The V call is TRBV9, the J call TRBJ2-2, with 7 nucleotides matching TRBD2. V trimming: 6 bases; J trimming: 0 bases; junction bases outside the gene matches: 2. This CDR3 is built from 14 residues. Per germline, CDR1 SGDLS and CDR2 YYNGEE. CDR3 sequence reads: CASKTSSNTGELFF. DNA for the CDR3: TGTGCCAGCAAGACTAGCTCGAACACCGGGGAGCTGTTTTTT.

The chain joins TRBV28 to TRBJ2-3; a possible D gene is TRBD2 (7 bases). V lost 6 bases and J lost 6, with 19 bases in between. This CDR3 is 15 amino acids long. Germline loops: CDR1 MDHEN, CDR2 SYDVKM. CDR3 in DNA: TGTGCCAGCAGCCAAGGGGGGGCCGTAGCGGATACGCAGTATTTT. Amino acid sequence: CASSQGGAVADTQYF.

The chain links TRBV6-6 to TRBJ2-7; 7 bases map to TRBD1. Trimming cost V 4 bases and J 6 bases; bases outside gene matches: 6. Germline V CDR1 and CDR2: MNHNY, SVGAGI (reference sequence). The CDR3 totals 13 residues. CDR3 loop: CASSLTGAAEQYF. The CDR3 nucleotides read TGTGCCAGCAGTTTAACAGGGGCGGCCGAGCAGTACTTC.

The chain is built from TRBV12-3 or TRBV12-4 and TRBJ1-5; D ambiguous. Trimming pared 7 bases from V and 15 bases from J, leaving 16 bases between. This CDR3 contains 11 residues. CDR3 amino acids: CASNRGAPGHF. CDR3 coding DNA: TGTGCCAGCAACCGAGGAGCCCCCGGGCATTTT.

The chain uses TRBV5-1 and TRBJ2-3; the match to TRBD1 covers 7 bases. This CDR3 spans 13 amino acids. From germline, CDR1 is SGHRS and CDR2 YFSETQ. J gave up 4 bases and V 8 bases, and 7 bases lay outside the gene matches. CDR3 sequence (DNA): TGCGCCAGTACCGACAGGGTCGCAGATACGCAGTATTTT. It is translated as CASTDRVADTQYF.

The chain has TRBV27 and TRBJ1-3, with 7 bases matching TRBD1. J was trimmed by 8 bases and V by 6 bases; bases with no gene match: 13. Germline loops: CDR1 MNHEY, CDR2 SMNVEV (reference sequence). This CDR3 is built from 15 residues. Here the CDR3 reads CASSPLDRVGHTIYF. The DNA of the CDR3 is TGTGCCAGCAGCCCCCTCGACAGGGTGGGTCACACCATATATTTT.

This clone was detected once. The chain carries TRBV5-5 and TRBJ1-6; possibly TRBD1 for D (5 bases). The V gene lost 4 bases and the J gene lost 3 bases, with 11 bases spanning the gap. This CDR3 is built from 15 residues. In germline, CDR1 is SGHKS, CDR2 YYEKEE (reference sequence). CDR3 sequence: CASSGGGDYNSPLHF. The CDR3 nucleotides read TGTGCCAGCAGCGGGGGAGGTGACTATAATTCACCCCTCCACTTT.